Below, 12 T cell receptor beta chains from the same sample are listed, as sequenced in a study of cytomegalovirus exposure and HLA in healthy donors. 60 Vbeta and 13 Jbeta primers were used in PCR. The data were produced by immunoSEQ multiplex PCR, yet TCRdb's version contains in-frame clones alone and is incomplete. Of around 88,000 clones in the sample, about 78% were seen once. Input material: PBMCs. These receptors were collected from a woman aged 40 to 50 in good health and CMV-seropositive.

This clone occurred once. V gene TRBV7-3 combines with J gene TRBJ2-5; TRBD2 matches 10 bases. Losses at the gene ends were 4 bases for V and 10 bases for J; bases not matched to a gene: 9. CDR1 is SGHTA and CDR2 is FQGTGA in the germline V gene. The CDR3 covers 14 residues. The CDR3 protein is CASSYTGTSDDQYF. In DNA, the CDR3 is TGTGCCAGCAGCTATACCGGGACTAGCGACGACCAGTACTTC.

V and J are TRBV6-1 and TRBJ2-1, with D perhaps matching TRBD1 (6 bases). CDR3 length equals 15 residues. Germline V gives CDR1 MNHNS, CDR2 SASEGT. V lost 5 bases to trimming and J lost 6 bases, with 17 bases between them. The CDR3 protein is CASSPRTEEFNEQFF. The CDR3 coding sequence is TGTGCCAGCAGTCCCCGGACAGAGGAATTCAATGAGCAGTTCTTC.

This clone was picked up a small number of times. CDR3 region: CASTQSHGNYGYTF. In DNA form, the CDR3 reads TGTGCCAGCACCCAATCCCACGGGAACTATGGCTACACCTTC. The J gene is TRBJ1-2, the V gene TRBV5-5; D gene unclear. CDR3 length: 14 amino acids. V was cut by 6 bases and J by 2 bases, with 14 bases left in between. Germline CDR1 SGHKS, CDR2 YYEKEE (reference sequence).

The chain is built from TRBV6-6 and TRBJ1-5, with 9 bases aligning to TRBD1. V lost 4 bases, J lost 5 bases, and 9 bases stayed unmatched. The CDR3 contains 16 residues. Looked up from germline, CDR1 is MNHNY and CDR2 is SVGAGI (reference sequence). The CDR3 sequence: CASSWGTGTSDQPQHF. The CDR3 DNA sequence: TGTGCCAGCAGTTGGGGGACAGGGACGTCTGATCAGCCCCAGCATTTT.

This clone was counted a single time. The V call is TRBV6-5, the J call TRBJ1-2, with 7 bases aligning to TRBD1. Germline V gene lookup returns CDR1 MNHEY and CDR2 SVGAGI. Trimming cost V 2 bases and J 8 bases; bases outside gene matches: 5. This CDR3 is built from 13 residues. Here the CDR3 reads CASSYPTGRGYTF. In DNA form, the CDR3 reads TGTGCCAGCAGTTACCCGACAGGGCGCGGCTACACCTTC.

This chain links TRBV10-1 with TRBJ2-2; 10 positions agree with TRBD2. The V segment lost 3 bases and the J segment 5 bases; nucleotides outside the gene matches: 9. Germline CDR1 and CDR2: WNHNN and SYGVQD (reference sequence). This CDR3 has 17 residues. The CDR3 region has the DNA TGCGCCAGCAGTGACCCTCGAGCGGGAGGGAGGACCGGGGAGCTGTTTTTT. Translation gives CASSDPRAGGRTGELFF.

This clone came up a few times. The gene calls are TRBV6-5 and TRBJ2-1; 11 nucleotides align to TRBD2. The CDR3 covers 15 residues. Germline V lookup: CDR1 MNHEY, CDR2 SVGAGI. The ends lost 5 bases at V and 5 bases at J; junction bases unmatched: 5. The CDR3 region has the DNA TGTGCCAGCAGTCCTGGGACTAGCGGAAACAATGAGCAGTTCTTC. It yields the protein CASSPGTSGNNEQFF.

The chain couples TRBV27 to TRBJ2-7; 7 bases agree with TRBD2. The CDR3 is 15 amino acids. Trimming at V came to 1 base and at J to 4 bases, leaving 7 bases not matched to a gene. Germline lookup yields CDR1 MNHEY and CDR2 SMNVEV (reference sequence). The CDR3 DNA sequence: TGTGCCAGCAGTTTATTTGGCGGGAGAATTTACGAGCAGTACTTC. Protein product: CASSLFGGRIYEQYF.

V usage is TRBV29-1 and J usage is TRBJ1-5; D is uncertain. Germline V CDR1 and CDR2: SQVTM, ANQGSEA. Trimming shortened V by 5 bases and J by 11 bases, and 16 bases separated the two germline ends. The length of the CDR3 is 12 residues. CDR3 in amino acids: CSVREGGDAQHF. In DNA, the CDR3 is TGCAGCGTTCGGGAGGGAGGTGATGCCCAGCATTTT.

This rearrangement joins TRBV2 to TRBJ1-3, with a tentative D call TRBD1 (5 bases). This CDR3 has 15 residues. CDR1 SNHLY and CDR2 FYNNEI come from the germline V gene. V gave up 8 bases and J gave up 3 bases, with 17 bases separating them. The CDR3 DNA follows: TGTGCCAGCGCTAGACTGATGGGGGGTGGAAACACCATATATTTT. Protein sequence: CASARLMGGGNTIYF. Filled out from reference TRBV2 and TRBJ1-3, the complete variable domain reads EPEVTQTPSHQVTQMGQEVILRCVPISNHLYFYWYRQILGQKVEFLVSFYNNEISEKSEIFDDQFSVERPDGSNFTLKIRSTKLEDSAMYFCASARLMGGGNTIYFGEGSWLTVV.

This chain uses TRBV10-2 with TRBJ2-7; D might be TRBD1 (6 bases). Trimming removed 3 bases from V and 5 bases from J, with 11 bases in between. The germline V gene encodes CDR1 WSHSY and CDR2 SAAADI. The CDR3 extends over 13 amino acids. The CDR3: CASSEQGGDEQYF. The CDR3 nucleotides read TGCGCCAGCAGTGAACAGGGTGGTGACGAGCAGTACTTC.

This chain links TRBV2 with TRBJ2-3; D gene unclear. The CDR3 has 13 residues. Trimming left V 8 bases short and J 6 bases short, with 15 bases between. CDR1 is SNHLY and CDR2 is FYNNEI in the germline V gene. CDR3 region: CASGQLQWDTQYF. CDR3 DNA sequence: TGTGCCAGCGGCCAGTTGCAGTGGGATACGCAGTATTTT.